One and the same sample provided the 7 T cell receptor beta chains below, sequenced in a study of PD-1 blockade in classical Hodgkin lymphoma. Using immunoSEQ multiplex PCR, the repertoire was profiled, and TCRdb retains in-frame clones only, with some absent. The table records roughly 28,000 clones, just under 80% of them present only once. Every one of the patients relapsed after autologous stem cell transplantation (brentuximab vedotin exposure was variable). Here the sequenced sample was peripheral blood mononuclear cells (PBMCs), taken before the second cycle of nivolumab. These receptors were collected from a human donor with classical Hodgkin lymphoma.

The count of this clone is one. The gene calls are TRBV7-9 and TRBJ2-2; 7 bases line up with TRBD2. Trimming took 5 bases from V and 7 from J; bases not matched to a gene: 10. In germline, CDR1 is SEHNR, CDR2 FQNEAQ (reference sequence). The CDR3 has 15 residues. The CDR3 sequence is CASSPRDYAGGELFF. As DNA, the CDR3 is TGTGCCAGCAGCCCCCGGGACTACGCAGGCGGGGAGCTGTTTTTT.

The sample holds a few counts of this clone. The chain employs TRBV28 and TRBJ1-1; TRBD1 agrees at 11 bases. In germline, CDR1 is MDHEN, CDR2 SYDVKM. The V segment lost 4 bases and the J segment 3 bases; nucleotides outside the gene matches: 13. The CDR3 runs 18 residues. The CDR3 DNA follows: TGTGCCAGCAGTTCACCTCTGGAATGGGACAGGGGGTACACTGAAGCTTTCTTT. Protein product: CASSSPLEWDRGYTEAFF.

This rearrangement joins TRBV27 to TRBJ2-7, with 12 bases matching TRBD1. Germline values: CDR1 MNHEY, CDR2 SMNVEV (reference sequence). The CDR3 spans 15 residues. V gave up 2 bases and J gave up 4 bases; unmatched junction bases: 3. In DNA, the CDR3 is TGTGCCAGCAGTTTAGGGACAGGGGGCTTTTACGAGCAGTACTTC. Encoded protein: CASSLGTGGFYEQYF.

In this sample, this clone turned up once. This chain's CDR3 is CASSPAQADSPLHF. The DNA of the CDR3 is TGTGCCAGCTCACCAGCACAGGCGGATTCACCCCTCCACTTT. J is TRBJ1-6 and V is TRBV18, with a possible D match to TRBD1 (5 bases). The CDR3 extends over 14 amino acids. Trimming cost V 2 bases and J 8 bases, with 10 bases left between them. Germline assignment: CDR1 KGHSH and CDR2 LQKENI. Full variable domain (remainder filled in from reference TRBV18 and TRBJ1-6): NAGVMQNPRHLVRRRGQEARLRCSPMKGHSHVYWYRQLPEEGLKFMVYLQKENIIDESGMPKERFSAEFPKEGPSILRIQQVVRGDSAAYFCASSPAQADSPLHFGNGTRLTVT.

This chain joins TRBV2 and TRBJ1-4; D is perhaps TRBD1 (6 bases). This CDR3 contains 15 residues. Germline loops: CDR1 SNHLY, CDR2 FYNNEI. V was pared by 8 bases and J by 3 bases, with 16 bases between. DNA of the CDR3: TGTGCCAGCGCGGGGGTAGGGGGACCTAATGAAAAACTGTTTTTT. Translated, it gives CASAGVGGPNEKLFF.

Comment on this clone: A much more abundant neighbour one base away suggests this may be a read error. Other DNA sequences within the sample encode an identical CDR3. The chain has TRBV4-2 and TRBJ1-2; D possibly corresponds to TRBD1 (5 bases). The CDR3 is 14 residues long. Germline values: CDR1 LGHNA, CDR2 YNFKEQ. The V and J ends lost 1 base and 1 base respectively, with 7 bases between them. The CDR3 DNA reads TGTGCCAGCAGCCAAGTGACAGATAACTATGGCTACACCTTC. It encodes CASSQVTDNYGYTF.

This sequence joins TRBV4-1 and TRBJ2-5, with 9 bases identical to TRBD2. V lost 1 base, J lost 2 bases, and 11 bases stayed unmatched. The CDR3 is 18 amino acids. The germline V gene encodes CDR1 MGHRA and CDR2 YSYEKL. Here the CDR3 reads CASSQGLLRRGGQETQYF. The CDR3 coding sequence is TGCGCCAGCAGCCAAGGGTTACTTAGGCGGGGGGGACAAGAGACCCAGTACTTC.